Listed below are T cell receptor beta chains from one sample, sequenced in a study of cytomegalovirus exposure and HLA in healthy donors. Produced via immunoSEQ multiplex PCR; TCRdb's table is partial and in-frame only. Of approximately 65,000 clones listed, approximately 74% were seen once; the top ten hold around 17%. The material sequenced was PBMCs. These receptors were collected from a man in his forties in good health and CMV-seropositive. Each CDR3 is given with its conserved first and last residue.

length	V	J	CDR3
14	TRBV2	TRBJ2-5	CASRSGTAGETQYF
13	TRBV9	TRBJ2-1	CASSFSPGWEQFF
13	TRBV12-5	TRBJ2-3	CASGGTATDTQYF
17	TRBV4-1	TRBJ2-5	CASSQALGRSRWETQYF
16	TRBV5-1	TRBJ1-2	CASSTEDRGSNYGYTF
16	TRBV5-1	TRBJ2-3	CASSLVLVSRGDTQYF
16	TRBV5-4	TRBJ1-1	CASSLSSRGQGGKAFF
16	TRBV4-3	TRBJ1-4	CASSKDRQRAGEKLFF
15	TRBV18	TRBJ2-3	CASSRLVSSTDTQYF
11	TRBV18	TRBJ2-7	CASSEAYEQYF
15	TRBV25-1	TRBJ2-7	CASSELSGQAYEQYF
15	TRBV11-3	TRBJ2-1	CASSSKRQPYNEQFF
13	TRBV4-2	TRBJ1-2	CASSLGTGNGYTF
16	TRBV7-9	TRBJ2-7	CASTLGVGQSSYEQYF
12	TRBV7-2	TRBJ2-7	CASSRQAYEQYF
16	TRBV18	TRBJ2-7	CASSPPLRGNPYEQYF
11	TRBV27	TRBJ2-7	CASSDLREQYF
16	TRBV7-2	TRBJ2-5	CASSLAGATDQETQYF
14	TRBV18	TRBJ1-1	CASSGQGAQDEAFF
16	TRBV9	TRBJ2-7	CASSPRGADGAYEQYF
15	TRBV7-9	TRBJ2-7	CASSPRTSQGYEQYF
11	TRBV6-5	TRBJ1-1	CASIRGSEAFF
14	TRBV11-3	TRBJ2-7	CASSSLRSSYEQYF
12	TRBV7-9	TRBJ2-7	CASSLSGTEQYF
14	TRBV30	TRBJ2-7	CAWTGDRGYGEQYF
15	TRBV6-1	TRBJ1-2	CASSESLAGGAGYTF
13	TRBV27	TRBJ2-7	CASSFLGTDEQYF
18	TRBV10-3	TRBJ2-6	CAISEIRTPASGANVLTF
14	TRBV6-5	TRBJ2-7	CASSPWDRDHEQYF
11	TRBV4-3	TRBJ1-1	CASRGGTEAFF
15	TRBV4-3	TRBJ2-7	CASSQGQRGRNEQYF
17	TRBV10-3	TRBJ2-3	CATGLAGRKLSTDTQYF
15	TRBV10-3	-	CAISETKDRGYEQYF
12	TRBV2	TRBJ1-3	CASANRDHTIYF
15	TRBV19	TRBJ1-1	CASSIYAGFSTEAFF
17	TRBV4-1	TRBJ2-3	CASSQDPLAGYTDTQYF
15	TRBV7-9	TRBJ2-7	CASSPTGGREYEQYF
13	TRBV4-3	TRBJ1-1	CASSHKGGTEAFF
12	TRBV29-1	TRBJ1-1	CSVEIAGVEAFF
11	TRBV29-1	TRBJ2-4	CSGDYQNIQYF
13	TRBV12-5	TRBJ2-3	CASRDSNTDTQYF
14	TRBV6-6	TRBJ1-2	CASSLTGGANGYTF
13	TRBV5-4	TRBJ1-5	CASSPGYNQPQHF
17	TRBV19	TRBJ1-2	CASSTIESPQGRGGYTF
14	TRBV6-6	TRBJ1-5	CASSPLGQLQPQHF
13	TRBV30	TRBJ2-5	CAWSVGRYETQYF
18	TRBV18	TRBJ1-2	CASSPPVLRGRFGYGYTF
14	TRBV4-1	TRBJ1-5	CASSQEAMDQPQHF
16	TRBV4-3	TRBJ2-5	CASSQGGTRGRETQYF
16	TRBV2	TRBJ2-3	CASRPSSQLGTDTQYF
14	TRBV7-9	TRBJ2-5	CASSFSGREETQYF
15	TRBV6-1	TRBJ2-7	CASSPGQLSSYEQYF
15	TRBV6-5	TRBJ2-5	CASSWRGGREETQYF
15	TRBV19	TRBJ2-7	CASARLHGQGYEQYF